This T cell receptor beta chain was profiled in a study of immune characterization of retroperitoneal liposarcoma (dated by TCRdb to between 2017 and 2020). Library method: PCR. The instrument was a NextSeq 500. The public sequencing data were trimmed at Q25 with fastp and processed into clonotypes with MiXCR by TCRdb, which kept only in-frame beta chains. Rows are combined by CDR3 protein, so each entry shows the most common genes and DNA. This sample holds about 10,000 distinct CDR3 sequences; more than 35% were observed only once. The ten largest clones add up to 20% to 25% of the sample. Via the germline V gene, CDR1 is SGHTA and CDR2 FQGNSA. A distance of 8 bases separates the germline ends of V and J, which lose 1 base and 13 bases respectively. From cysteine to phenylalanine, the CDR3 is 11 amino acids long. The sequence is cut down to CDR3 DNA, 33 bases in frame from base 1. Points on this clonotype: This receptor's antigen is unknown. Per-base quality was not reported, and no clone a single base away is much larger than it.

The source is a male donor with retroperitoneal liposarcoma. This sequence uses TRBV7-2 and TRBJ2-4, with the D gene not clear enough to name. The specimen was tumor tissue. CDR3 sequence: CASSLELAQYF. In nucleotides, the sequence is TGTGCCAGCAGCTTAGAGCTGGCCCAGTACTTC.